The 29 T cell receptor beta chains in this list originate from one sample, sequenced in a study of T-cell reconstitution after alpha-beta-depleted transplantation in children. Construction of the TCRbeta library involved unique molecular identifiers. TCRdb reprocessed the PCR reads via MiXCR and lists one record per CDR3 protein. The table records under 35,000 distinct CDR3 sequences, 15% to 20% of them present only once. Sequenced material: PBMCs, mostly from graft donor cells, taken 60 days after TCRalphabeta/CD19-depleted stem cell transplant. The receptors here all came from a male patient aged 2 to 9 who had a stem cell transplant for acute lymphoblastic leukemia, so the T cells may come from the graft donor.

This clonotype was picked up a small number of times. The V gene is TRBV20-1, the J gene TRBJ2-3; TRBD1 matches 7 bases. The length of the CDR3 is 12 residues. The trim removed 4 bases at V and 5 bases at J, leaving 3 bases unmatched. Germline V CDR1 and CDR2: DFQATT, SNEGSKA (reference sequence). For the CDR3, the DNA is TGCAGTGCTACCACAGGGGAAGATACGCAGTATTTT. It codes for CSATTGEDTQYF.

This chain's CDR3 is CASSSRLAGWLSYNEQFF. CDR3 DNA sequence: TGTGCCAGCAGCTCCCGACTAGCGGGCTGGTTGTCCTACAATGAGCAGTTCTTC. The genes are TRBV11-2 and TRBJ2-1, with TRBD2 matching 10 bases. This CDR3 has 18 residues. Germline V lookup: CDR1 SGHAT, CDR2 FQNNGV. The V segment lost 4 bases and the J segment 1 base; nucleotides outside the gene matches: 10.

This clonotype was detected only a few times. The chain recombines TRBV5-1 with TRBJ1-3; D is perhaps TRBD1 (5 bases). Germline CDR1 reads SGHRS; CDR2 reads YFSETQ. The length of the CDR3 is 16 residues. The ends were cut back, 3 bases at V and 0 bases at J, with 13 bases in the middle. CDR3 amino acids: CASSSNQGSSGNTIYF. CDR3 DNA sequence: TGCGCCAGCAGCTCAAACCAGGGAAGCTCTGGAAACACCATATATTTT.

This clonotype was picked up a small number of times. CDR3 bases: TGTGCCAGCAGTGGGGCGAACACAGATACGCAGTATTTT. This gives the protein CASSGANTDTQYF. This rearrangement joins TRBV28 to TRBJ2-3, with D perhaps matching TRBD1 (5 bases). V dropped 5 bases and J dropped 2 bases, with 8 bases sitting between them. The germline gives CDR1 MDHEN, CDR2 SYDVKM. This CDR3 is built from 13 residues.

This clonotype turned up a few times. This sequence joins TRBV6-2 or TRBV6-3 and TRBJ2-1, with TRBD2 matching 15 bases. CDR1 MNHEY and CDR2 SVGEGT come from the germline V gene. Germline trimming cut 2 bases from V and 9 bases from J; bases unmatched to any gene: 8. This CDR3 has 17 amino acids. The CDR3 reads CASSYGLAGGRFFEQFF. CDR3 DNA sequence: TGTGCCAGCAGTTACGGACTAGCGGGGGGGCGGTTTTTTGAGCAGTTCTTC.

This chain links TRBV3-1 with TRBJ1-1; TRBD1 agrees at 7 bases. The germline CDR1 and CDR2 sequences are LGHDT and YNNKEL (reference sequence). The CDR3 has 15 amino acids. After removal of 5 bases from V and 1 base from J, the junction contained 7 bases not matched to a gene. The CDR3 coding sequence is TGTGCCAGCAGCTATACGGGACAGTCGAACACTGAAGCTTTCTTT. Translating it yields CASSYTGQSNTEAFF.

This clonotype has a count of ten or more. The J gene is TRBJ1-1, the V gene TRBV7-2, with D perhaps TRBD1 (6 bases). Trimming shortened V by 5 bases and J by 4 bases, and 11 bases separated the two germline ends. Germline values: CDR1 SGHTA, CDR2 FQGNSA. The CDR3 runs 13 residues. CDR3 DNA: TGTGCCAGCAGCCAACAGGGTTTCACTGAAGCTTTCTTT. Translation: CASSQQGFTEAFF.

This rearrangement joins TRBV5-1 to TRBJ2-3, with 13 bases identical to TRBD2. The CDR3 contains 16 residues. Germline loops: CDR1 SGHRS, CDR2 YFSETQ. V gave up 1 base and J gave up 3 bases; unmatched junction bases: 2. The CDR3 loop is CASSLWTSGSTDTQYF. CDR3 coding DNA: TGCGCCAGCAGCTTGTGGACTAGCGGGAGTACAGATACGCAGTATTTT.

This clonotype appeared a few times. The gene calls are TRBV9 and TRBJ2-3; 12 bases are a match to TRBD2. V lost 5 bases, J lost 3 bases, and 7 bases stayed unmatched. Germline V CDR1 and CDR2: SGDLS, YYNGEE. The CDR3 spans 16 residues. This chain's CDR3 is CASSALAGGLTDTQYF. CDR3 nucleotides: TGTGCCAGCAGTGCACTAGCGGGGGGCTTGACAGATACGCAGTATTTT. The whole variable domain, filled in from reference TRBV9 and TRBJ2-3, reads DSGVTQTPKHLITATGQRVTLRCSPRSGDLSVYWYQQSLDQGLQFLIQYYNGEERAKGNILERFSAQQFPDLHSELNLSSLELGDSALYFCASSALAGGLTDTQYFGPGTRLTVL.

The CDR3 DNA reads TGTGCCAGCAGCCAAGGGGACAGCATCTACGAGCAGTACTTC. It translates to CASSQGDSIYEQYF. The V and J genes are TRBV6-1 and TRBJ2-7, with 7 bases that match TRBD1. The CDR3 covers 14 residues. V trimming: 6 bases; J trimming: 3 bases; junction bases outside the gene matches: 8. Germline lookup yields CDR1 MNHNS and CDR2 SASEGT.

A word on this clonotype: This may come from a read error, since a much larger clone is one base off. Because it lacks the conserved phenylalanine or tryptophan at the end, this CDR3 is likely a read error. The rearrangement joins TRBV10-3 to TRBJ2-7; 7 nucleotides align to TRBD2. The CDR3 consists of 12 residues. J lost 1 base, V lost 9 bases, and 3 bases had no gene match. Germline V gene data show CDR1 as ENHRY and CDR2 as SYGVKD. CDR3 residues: CAMGRVSYEQYI. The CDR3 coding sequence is TGTGCCATGGGGAGGGTTTCCTACGAGCAGTACATC.

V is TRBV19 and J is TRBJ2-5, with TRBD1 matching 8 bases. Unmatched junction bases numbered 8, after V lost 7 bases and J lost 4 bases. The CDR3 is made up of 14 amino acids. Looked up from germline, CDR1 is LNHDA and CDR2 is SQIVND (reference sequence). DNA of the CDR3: TGTGCCAGTACCCAGGGGGCTTTCGGAGAGACCCAGTACTTC. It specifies CASTQGAFGETQYF.

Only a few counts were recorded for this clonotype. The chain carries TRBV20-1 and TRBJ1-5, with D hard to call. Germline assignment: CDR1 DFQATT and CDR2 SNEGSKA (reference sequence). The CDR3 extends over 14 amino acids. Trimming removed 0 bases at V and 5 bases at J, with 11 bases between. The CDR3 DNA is TGCAGTGCTAGAGATACGCGGGTTCATCAGCCCCAGCATTTT. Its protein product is CSARDTRVHQPQHF.

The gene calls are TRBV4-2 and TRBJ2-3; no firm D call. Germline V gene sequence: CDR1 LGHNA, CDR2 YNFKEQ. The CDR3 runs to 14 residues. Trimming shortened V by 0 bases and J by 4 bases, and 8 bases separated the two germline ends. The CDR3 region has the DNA TGTGCCAGCAGCCAAGAAGGAATTTCAGATACGCAGTATTTT. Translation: CASSQEGISDTQYF.

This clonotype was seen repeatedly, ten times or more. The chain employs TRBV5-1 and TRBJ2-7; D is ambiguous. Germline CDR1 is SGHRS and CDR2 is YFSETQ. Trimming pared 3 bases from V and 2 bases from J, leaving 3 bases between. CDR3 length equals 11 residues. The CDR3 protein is CASSSTYEQYF. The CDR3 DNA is TGCGCCAGCAGCTCGACCTACGAGCAGTACTTC.

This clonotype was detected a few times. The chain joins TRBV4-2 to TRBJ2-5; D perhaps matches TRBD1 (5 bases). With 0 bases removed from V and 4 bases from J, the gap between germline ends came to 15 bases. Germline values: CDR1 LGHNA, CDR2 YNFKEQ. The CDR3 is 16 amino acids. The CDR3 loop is CASSQEDAGRRETQYF. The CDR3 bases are TGTGCCAGCAGCCAAGAGGACGCAGGGCGCCGAGAGACCCAGTACTTC.

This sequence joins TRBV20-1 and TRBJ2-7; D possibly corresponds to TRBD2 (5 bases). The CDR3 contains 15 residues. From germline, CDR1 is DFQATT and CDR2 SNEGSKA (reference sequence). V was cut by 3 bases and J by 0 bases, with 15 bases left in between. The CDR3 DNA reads TGCAGTGCTAGCGGGAACAGACCCAGCTCCTACGAGCAGTACTTC. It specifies CSASGNRPSSYEQYF.

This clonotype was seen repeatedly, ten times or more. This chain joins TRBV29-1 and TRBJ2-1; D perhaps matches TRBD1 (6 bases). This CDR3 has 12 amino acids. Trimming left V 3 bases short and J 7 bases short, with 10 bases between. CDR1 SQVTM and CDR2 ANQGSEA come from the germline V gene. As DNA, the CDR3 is TGCAGCGTTGAGCCAACAGGGAATGAGCAGTTCTTC. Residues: CSVEPTGNEQFF.

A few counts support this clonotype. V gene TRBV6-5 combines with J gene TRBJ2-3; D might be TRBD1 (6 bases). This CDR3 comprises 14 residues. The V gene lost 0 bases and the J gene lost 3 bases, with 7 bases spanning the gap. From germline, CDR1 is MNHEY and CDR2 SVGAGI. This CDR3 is CASSYSRGTDTQYF. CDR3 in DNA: TGTGCCAGCAGTTACTCCAGGGGAACAGATACGCAGTATTTT.

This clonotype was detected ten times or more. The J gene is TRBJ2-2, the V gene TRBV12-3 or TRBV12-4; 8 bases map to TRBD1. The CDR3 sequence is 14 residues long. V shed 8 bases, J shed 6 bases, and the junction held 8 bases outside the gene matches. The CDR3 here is CASGRTGRSGELFF. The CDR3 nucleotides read TGTGCCAGCGGACGGACAGGGCGATCCGGGGAGCTGTTTTTT.

Written as DNA, the CDR3 is TGTGCCAGCAGCTTAGTTTTAGTGGGAGGGGGTAATGAGCAGTTCTTC. This gives the protein CASSLVLVGGGNEQFF. J is TRBJ2-1 and V is TRBV7-2, with D maybe TRBD2 (7 bases). CDR1 is SGHTA and CDR2 is FQGNSA in the germline V gene. Trimming left V 1 base short and J 7 bases short, with 17 bases between. This CDR3 has 16 residues.

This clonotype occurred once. The CDR3 reads CASSQVGGVGRQETQYF. The CDR3 DNA is TGCGCCAGCAGCCAAGTGGGGGGAGTAGGTCGTCAAGAGACCCAGTACTTC. This sequence joins TRBV4-1 and TRBJ2-5, with D perhaps matching TRBD2 (6 bases). CDR3 length equals 17 residues. The germline V gene encodes CDR1 MGHRA and CDR2 YSYEKL. The germline V and J ends were trimmed by 1 base and 2 bases, with 17 bases remaining between them.

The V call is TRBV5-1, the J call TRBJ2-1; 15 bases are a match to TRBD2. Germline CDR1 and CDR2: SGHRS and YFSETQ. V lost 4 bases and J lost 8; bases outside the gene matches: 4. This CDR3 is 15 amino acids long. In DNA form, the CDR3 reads TGCGCCAGCAGCCATCGGACTAGCGGGAGGGATGAGCAGTTCTTC. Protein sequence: CASSHRTSGRDEQFF.

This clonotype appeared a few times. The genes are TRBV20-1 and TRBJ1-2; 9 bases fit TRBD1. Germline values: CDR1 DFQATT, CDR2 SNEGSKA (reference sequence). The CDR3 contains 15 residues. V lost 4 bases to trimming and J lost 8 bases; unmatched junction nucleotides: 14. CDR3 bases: TGCAGTGCTATTAGCCAGGACAGGGGTTTGGACGGCTACACCTTC. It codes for CSAISQDRGLDGYTF.

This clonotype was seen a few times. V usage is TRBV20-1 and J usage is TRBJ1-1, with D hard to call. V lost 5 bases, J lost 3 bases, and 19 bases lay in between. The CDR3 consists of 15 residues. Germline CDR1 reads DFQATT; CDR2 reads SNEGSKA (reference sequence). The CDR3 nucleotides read TGCAGTGCTGGGAGGGAAAGGGTGTTGGACACTGAAGCTTTCTTT. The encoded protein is CSAGRERVLDTEAFF.

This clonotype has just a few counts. Here the CDR3 reads CASSLITRYEQFF. The CDR3 coding sequence is TGTGCCAGCAGCCTAATCACGCGGTATGAGCAGTTCTTC. This sequence joins TRBV7-2 and TRBJ2-1; unclear D gene. CDR1 SGHTA and CDR2 FQGNSA come from the germline V gene. V was shortened by 5 bases and J by 8 bases, with 13 bases between the two germline ends. This CDR3 comprises 13 residues.

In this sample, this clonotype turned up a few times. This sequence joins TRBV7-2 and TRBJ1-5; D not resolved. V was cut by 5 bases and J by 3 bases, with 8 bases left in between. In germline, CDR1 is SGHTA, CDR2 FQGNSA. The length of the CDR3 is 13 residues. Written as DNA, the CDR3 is TGTGCCAGCAGCGGACGGAACAATCAGCCCCAGCATTTT. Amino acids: CASSGRNNQPQHF.

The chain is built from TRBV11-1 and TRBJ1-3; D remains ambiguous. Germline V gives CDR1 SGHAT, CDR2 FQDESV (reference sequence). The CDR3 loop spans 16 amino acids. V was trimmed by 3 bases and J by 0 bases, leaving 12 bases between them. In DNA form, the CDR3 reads TGTGCCAGCAGCTTGGACTGGCCCGACTCTGGAAACACCATATATTTT. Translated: CASSLDWPDSGNTIYF.

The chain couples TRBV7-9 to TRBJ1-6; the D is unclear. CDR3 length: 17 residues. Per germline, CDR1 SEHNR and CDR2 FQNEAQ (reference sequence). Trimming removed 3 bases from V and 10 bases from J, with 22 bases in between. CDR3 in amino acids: CASSFVSGPASGSPLHF. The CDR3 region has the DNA TGTGCCAGCAGCTTCGTTTCCGGGCCCGCTTCGGGGTCACCCCTCCACTTT. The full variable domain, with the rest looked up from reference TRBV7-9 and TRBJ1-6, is DTGVSQNPRHKITKRGQNVTFRCDPISEHNRLYWYRQTLGQGPEFLTYFQNEAQLEKSRLLSDRFSAERPKGSFSTLEIQRTEQGDSAMYLCASSFVSGPASGSPLHFGNGTRLTVT.